The clone carrying this T cell receptor beta chain was observed a handful of times. TCRdb reanalysed the 5' RACE reads using MiXCR and keeps one entry per CDR3 protein. The sample includes 150,000 or so distinct CDR3 sequences, about a tenth seen only once; the top ten take around 40%. This sample stems from a study of T cells after yellow fever vaccination. This receptor was identified in a man aged 18 to 29 who received the YFV17D yellow fever vaccine. The material was CD8+ T cells sorted from PBMCs, obtained 45 days after the yellow fever booster vaccination.

This CDR3 reads CASTTTGWGPPQHF. In DNA, the CDR3 is TGTGCCAGCACGACAACGGGGTGGGGACCGCCCCAGCATTTT. The V and J genes are TRBV7-8 and TRBJ1-5, with D perhaps TRBD1 (5 bases). Per the germline V gene, CDR1 is SGHVS and CDR2 is FQNEAQ. The CDR3 totals 14 residues. V was cut by 7 bases and J by 9 bases, with 19 bases left in between.